One sample yielded the 18 T cell receptor beta chains listed below, sequenced in a study of Ad26.COV2.S vaccination and SARS-CoV-2 variants. This sample's treatment: roughly 19 received Ad26.COV2.S at low or high dose, single or two shots; about 5 received placebo; per-sample allocation not given. The investigators took samples on day 63 after the first vaccine or placebo injection. Profiled with immunoSEQ multiplex PCR; TCRdb holds only in-frame clones, not every one. The repertoire holds about 370,000 clones, with 70% to 90% as singletons. Source: peripheral blood, taken in a trial of Ad26.COV2.S vaccine versus placebo. These receptors were collected from a person between 18 and 65 years old who received the Ad26.COV2.S COVID-19 vaccine or a placebo.

The rearrangement joins TRBV6-6 to TRBJ1-4; weak D call: TRBD1 (5 bases). Trimming took off 5 bases at V and 4 bases at J, with 11 bases between the two ends. Germline V gives CDR1 MNHNY, CDR2 SVGAGI (reference sequence). The CDR3 has 14 amino acids. CDR3 in amino acids: CASSMGHNNEKLFF. The DNA of the CDR3 is TGTGCCAGCAGTATGGGGCACAATAATGAAAAACTGTTTTTT.

The V call is TRBV20-1, the J call TRBJ1-5, with D hard to call. V gave up 3 bases and J gave up 0 bases, with 9 bases separating them. Germline V gene data show CDR1 as DFQATT and CDR2 as SNEGSKA (reference sequence). The CDR3 is 14 amino acids. DNA for the CDR3: TGCAGTGCTAGTAAAGGTAATAGCAATCAGCCCCAGCATTTT. Translation: CSASKGNSNQPQHF.

There are a few counts of this clone. This sequence joins TRBV5-4 and TRBJ2-2, with a tentative D call TRBD2 (5 bases). The CDR3 runs 15 residues. V shed 3 bases and J shed 2 bases, with 11 bases lying between them. From germline, CDR1 is SGHNT and CDR2 YYREEE (reference sequence). CDR3 sequence reads: CASSSTTANTGELFF. In nucleotides, the CDR3 is TGTGCCAGCAGCTCGACTACGGCAAACACCGGGGAGCTGTTTTTT.

The chain joins TRBV21-1 to TRBJ2-7. TRBV21-1 is shown as a pseudogene. The CDR3 contains 15 residues. DNA for the CDR3: TGTGCCAGCAGCACAGGACGGAACGGCTCGGGCGAGCAGTACTTC. Residues: CASSTGRNGSGEQYF.

The chain uses TRBV6-5 and TRBJ1-3, with unresolved D. Germline V gives CDR1 MNHEY, CDR2 SVGAGI. CDR3 length: 16 residues. Trimming took off 0 bases at V and 0 bases at J, with 9 bases between the two ends. The CDR3 nucleotides read TGTGCCAGCAGTTACTCCAGCCTTAGCTCTGGAAACACCATATATTTT. Translation gives CASSYSSLSSGNTIYF.

This chain uses TRBV11-2 with TRBJ2-4; D is perhaps TRBD1 or TRBD2 (5 bases each). V lost 4 bases and J lost 7, with 14 bases in between. The CDR3 consists of 14 residues. Germline V gene lookup returns CDR1 SGHAT and CDR2 FQNNGV. CDR3 nucleotides: TGTGCCAGCAGCTCCGGGACCTTCTGGAACATTCAGTACTTC. Translated, it gives CASSSGTFWNIQYF.

This chain uses TRBV27 with TRBJ2-3, with TRBD2 matching 10 bases. The J segment lost 6 bases and the V segment lost 4 bases, leaving 7 bases of the junction unmatched. The CDR3 extends over 15 amino acids. Germline-derived CDR1 and CDR2 are MNHEY and SMNVEV (reference sequence). CDR3 nucleotides: TGTGCCAGCAGTTACCTAGCGGGGGAGGGTGATACGCAGTATTTT. As protein: CASSYLAGEGDTQYF.

The genes are TRBV15 and TRBJ1-2; no clear D gene. Germline assignment: CDR1 LNHNV and CDR2 YYDKDF (reference sequence). V was cut by 1 base and J by 7 bases, with 7 bases left in between. CDR3 length: 12 amino acids. The CDR3 sequence is CATSRVEGGYTF. The DNA for the CDR3 is TGTGCCACCAGCAGAGTTGAGGGTGGCTACACCTTC.

With respect to this clone: Other DNA sequences within the sample encode an identical CDR3. This chain connects TRBV2 to TRBJ2-5; D gene unclear. Per germline, CDR1 SNHLY and CDR2 FYNNEI. Trimming shortened V by 5 bases and J by 5 bases, and 6 bases separated the two germline ends. The CDR3 has 11 amino acids. In DNA form, the CDR3 reads TGTGCCAGCAGTTTGTCGGAGACCCAGTACTTC. As protein: CASSLSETQYF.

This clone came up a few times. The chain uses TRBV15 and TRBJ2-2, with D possibly matching TRBD2 (5 bases). This CDR3 has 13 amino acids. The V end was cut by 1 base, the J end by 9 bases, with 9 bases between. Germline CDR1 reads LNHNV; CDR2 reads YYDKDF (reference sequence). CDR3: CATSRVPGRELFF. In DNA, the CDR3 is TGTGCCACCAGCAGAGTTCCGGGGAGGGAGCTGTTTTTT. Complete variable domain (other parts from reference TRBV15 and TRBJ2-2): DAMVIQNPRYQVTQFGKPVTLSCSQTLNHNVMYWYQQKSSQAPKLLFHYYDKDFNNEADTPDNFQSRRPNTSFCFLDIRSPGLGDTAMYLCATSRVPGRELFFGEGSRLTVL.

The chain combines TRBV7-2 with TRBJ2-1, with TRBD1 identical over 10 bases. This CDR3 is built from 16 residues. V lost 1 base, J lost 3 bases, and 3 bases stayed unmatched. Germline-derived CDR1 and CDR2 are SGHTA and FQGNSA. The CDR3 bases are TGTGCCAGCAGCTTAGAGGGACAGGGGATCTACAATGAGCAGTTCTTC. Amino acid sequence: CASSLEGQGIYNEQFF.

The J gene is TRBJ1-1, the V gene TRBV6-2 or TRBV6-3; the match to TRBD1 covers 10 bases. This CDR3 comprises 13 residues. In germline, CDR1 is MNHEY, CDR2 SVGEGT. V dropped 5 bases and J dropped 10; count of bases not matched to a gene: 7. The CDR3 DNA sequence: TGTGCCAGCAGTCCCTGGGACAGGGGCGTAGCTTTCTTT. Residues: CASSPWDRGVAFF.

This clone was seen a few times. The genes are TRBV6-5 and TRBJ1-2; D perhaps matches TRBD1 (6 bases). The germline gives CDR1 MNHEY, CDR2 SVGAGI. The CDR3 has 13 amino acids. V lost 8 bases and J 6 bases, leaving 16 bases between the germline ends. CDR3 sequence reads: CASGTGTYNGYTF. CDR3 in DNA: TGTGCCAGCGGAACAGGGACCTATAATGGCTACACCTTC.

The J gene is TRBJ1-1, the V gene TRBV9, with D possibly matching TRBD1 (5 bases). The germline gives CDR1 SGDLS, CDR2 YYNGEE. The CDR3 extends over 16 amino acids. Deletions cut 4 bases from V and 1 base from J, with 17 bases between. The CDR3 DNA is TGTGCCAGCAGCCCTTATAGGGGACTCACGAACACTGAAGCTTTCTTT. Residues: CASSPYRGLTNTEAFF.

V usage is TRBV7-6 and J usage is TRBJ1-6; 8 bases map to TRBD1. Trimming at V came to 4 bases and at J to 6 bases, leaving 5 bases not matched to a gene. Germline CDR1 is SGHVS and CDR2 is FNYEAQ. The CDR3 extends over 15 amino acids. The CDR3 here is CASSSNGQGNSPLHF. The DNA for the CDR3 is TGTGCCAGCAGCTCGAATGGACAGGGTAATTCACCCCTCCACTTT. Full variable domain (rest looked up from reference TRBV7-6 and TRBJ1-6): GAGVSQSPRYKVTKRGQDVALRCDPISGHVSLYWYRQALGQGPEFLTYFNYEAQQDKSGLPNDRFSAERPEGSISTLTIQRTEQRDSAMYRCASSSNGQGNSPLHFGNGTRLTVT.

About this clone itself: Other nucleotide sequences in the sample specify the same CDR3. Here the CDR3 reads CASSYGQTYEQYF. The CDR3 region has the DNA TGTGCCAGCAGTTATGGGCAAACCTACGAGCAGTACTTC. J is TRBJ2-7 and V is TRBV6-2 or TRBV6-3; D gene ambiguous. CDR3 length: 13 amino acids. Looked up from germline, CDR1 is MNHEY and CDR2 is SVGEGT. V was cut by 3 bases and J by 2 bases, with 8 bases left in between.

CDR3 nucleotides: TGCGCCAGCAGCCAGGTGGCTGGGGACGACACTGAAGCTTTCTTT. Translated, it gives CASSQVAGDDTEAFF. The rearrangement uses TRBV4-1 and TRBJ1-1; TRBD1 is a possible D gene (5 bases). V lost 3 bases and J lost 3, with 14 bases in between. The CDR3 extends over 15 amino acids. Germline-derived CDR1 and CDR2 are MGHRA and YSYEKL.

The chain combines TRBV5-1 with TRBJ1-1; 7 bases are a match to TRBD1. The CDR3 length is 16 residues. Germline loops: CDR1 SGHRS, CDR2 YFSETQ. V lost 4 bases to trimming and J lost 0 bases; unmatched junction nucleotides: 9. The CDR3 sequence: CASSPVRDSLNTEAFF. The CDR3 nucleotides are TGCGCCAGCAGCCCTGTGCGGGACAGTCTGAACACTGAAGCTTTCTTT.